This is a list of T cell receptor beta chains from one sample in a study of blood T cell repertoires in COVID-19. Produced via immunoSEQ multiplex PCR; TCRdb's table is partial and in-frame only. The table has about 14,000 clones, 70% to 90% seen once. The sample comprised peripheral blood. The receptors come from a man between 60 and 70 years old with acute or convalescent COVID-19. Each CDR3 is given with its conserved first and last residue. The D gene is left open where the match is weak.

d_call: TRBD1; v_call: TRBV19; j_call: TRBJ1-4; cdr3_aa: CASSQGQVEKLFF; cdr3_nt: TGTGCCAGTAGTCAAGGACAGGTGGAAAAACTGTTTTTT
d_call: -; v_call: TRBV4-2; j_call: TRBJ1-2; cdr3_aa: CASSQETRSGAVGYTF; cdr3_nt: TGTGCCAGCAGCCAAGAGACGCGTTCGGGAGCGGTAGGCTACACCTTC
d_call: -; v_call: TRBV7-2; j_call: TRBJ2-1; cdr3_aa: CASSLGGRYNEQFF; cdr3_nt: TGTGCCAGCAGCCTTGGGGGCCGCTACAATGAGCAGTTCTTC
d_call: TRBD2; v_call: TRBV5-1; j_call: TRBJ2-3; cdr3_aa: CASSQGLAGGTDTQYF; cdr3_nt: TGCGCCAGCAGCCAGGGACTAGCGGGGGGTACGGATACGCAGTATTTT
d_call: TRBD2; v_call: TRBV9; j_call: TRBJ2-7; cdr3_aa: CASSVSSGSSYEQYF; cdr3_nt: TGTGCCAGCAGCGTCTCTAGCGGAAGCTCCTACGAGCAGTACTTC
d_call: TRBD2; v_call: TRBV10-3; j_call: TRBJ2-1; cdr3_aa: CASKTSGSRNEQFF; cdr3_nt: TGTGCCTCTAAGACTAGCGGGAGTAGAAATGAGCAGTTCTTC
d_call: -; v_call: TRBV9; j_call: TRBJ1-3; cdr3_aa: CASSVDHGAASGNTIYF; cdr3_nt: TGTGCCAGCAGCGTAGATCATGGGGCAGCGAGTGGAAACACCATATATTTT
d_call: -; v_call: TRBV12-2; j_call: TRBJ2-1; cdr3_aa: CASQGGSSYNEQFF; cdr3_nt: TGTGCAAGTCAGGGGGGGAGCTCCTACAATGAGCAGTTCTTC
d_call: -; v_call: TRBV7-8; j_call: TRBJ1-1; cdr3_aa: CASSLALGGDTEAFF; cdr3_nt: TGTGCCAGCAGCTTAGCGTTAGGGGGGGATACTGAAGCTTTCTTT
d_call: -; v_call: TRBV18; j_call: TRBJ1-1; cdr3_aa: CASSPTENTEAFF; cdr3_nt: TGTGCCAGCTCACCAACAGAGAACACTGAAGCTTTCTTT
d_call: -; v_call: TRBV7-2; j_call: TRBJ1-4; cdr3_aa: CASSLLPGSEKLFF; cdr3_nt: TGTGCCAGCAGCTTACTTCCAGGGTCCGAAAAACTGTTTTTT
d_call: TRBD1; v_call: TRBV5-3; j_call: TRBJ1-2; cdr3_aa: CARSIGTGNYGYTF; cdr3_nt: TGTGCCAGAAGCATTGGGACAGGGAACTATGGCTACACCTTC